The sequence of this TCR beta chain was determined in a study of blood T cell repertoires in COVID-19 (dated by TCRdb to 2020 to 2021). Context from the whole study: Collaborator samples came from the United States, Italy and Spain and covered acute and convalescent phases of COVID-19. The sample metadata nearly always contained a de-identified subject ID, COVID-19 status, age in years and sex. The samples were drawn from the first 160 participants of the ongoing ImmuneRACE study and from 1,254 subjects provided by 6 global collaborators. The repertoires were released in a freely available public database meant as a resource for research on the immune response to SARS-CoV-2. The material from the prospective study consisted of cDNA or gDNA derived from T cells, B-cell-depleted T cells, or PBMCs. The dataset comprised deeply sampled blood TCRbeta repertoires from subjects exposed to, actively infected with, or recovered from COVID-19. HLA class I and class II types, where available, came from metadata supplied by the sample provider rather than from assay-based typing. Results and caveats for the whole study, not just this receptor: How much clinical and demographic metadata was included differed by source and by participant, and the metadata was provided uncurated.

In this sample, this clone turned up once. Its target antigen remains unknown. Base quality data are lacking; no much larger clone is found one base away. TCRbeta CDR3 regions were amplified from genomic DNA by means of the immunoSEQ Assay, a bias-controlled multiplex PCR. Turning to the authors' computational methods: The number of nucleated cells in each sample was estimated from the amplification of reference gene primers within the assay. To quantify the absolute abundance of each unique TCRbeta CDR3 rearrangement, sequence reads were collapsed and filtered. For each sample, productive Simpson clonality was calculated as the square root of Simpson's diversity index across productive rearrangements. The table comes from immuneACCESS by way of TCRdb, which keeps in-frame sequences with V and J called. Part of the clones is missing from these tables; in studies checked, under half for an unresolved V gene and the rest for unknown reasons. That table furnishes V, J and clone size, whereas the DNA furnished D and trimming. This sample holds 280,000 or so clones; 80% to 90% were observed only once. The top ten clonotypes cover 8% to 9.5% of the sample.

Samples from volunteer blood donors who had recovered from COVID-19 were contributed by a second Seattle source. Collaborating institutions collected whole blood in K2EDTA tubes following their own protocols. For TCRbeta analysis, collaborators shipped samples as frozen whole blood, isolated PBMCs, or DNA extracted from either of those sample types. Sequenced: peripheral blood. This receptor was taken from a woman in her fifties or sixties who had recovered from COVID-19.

In nucleotides, the sequence is TGTGCCAGCAGCCAAGGTCACCCGGGACAGCGAATCTATGGCTACACCTTC. The encoded protein is CASSQGHPGQRIYGYTF. The chain joins TRBV3-1 (or the pseudogene TRBV3-2) to TRBJ1-2; the junction holds 7 bases that match TRBD1. After removal of 1 base from V and 4 bases from J, the junction retains 12 bases not matched to a gene. From the cysteine through the phenylalanine, the CDR3 covers 17 amino acids. Solely the CDR3 DNA is kept, with 51 bases framed from the first base. CDR1 LGHDT and CDR2 YNNKEL were looked up in the germline V gene (reference sequence).